These 23 T cell receptor beta chains originate from one sample sequenced in a study of blood T cell repertoires in COVID-19. Sequenced by immunoSEQ multiplex PCR; TCRdb stores in-frame clones only, minus some. In the table there are tens of thousands of clones, around 90% of which are singletons. Sequences were obtained from peripheral blood. These receptors originate from a human donor in a cohort sampled during active COVID-19.

The chain links TRBV6-2 or TRBV6-3 to TRBJ2-4, with unresolved D. This CDR3 has 14 amino acids. V was pared by 2 bases and J by 2 bases, with 7 bases between. CDR1 is MNHEY, CDR2 SVGEGT, per germline. This chain's CDR3 is CASSYEAPKNIQYF. CDR3 bases: TGTGCCAGCAGTTACGAGGCCCCCAAAAACATTCAGTACTTC.

This rearrangement joins TRBV5-6 to TRBJ2-2; D call uncertain. Germline lookup yields CDR1 SGHDT and CDR2 YYEEEE. There are 13 residues in the CDR3. V shed 0 bases and J shed 7 bases, with 7 bases lying between them. For the CDR3, the DNA is TGTGCCAGCAGCTTGGCGTATAGCGGGGAGCTGTTTTTT. It codes for CASSLAYSGELFF.

This clone has a handful of counts. V is TRBV5-1 and J is TRBJ1-2; the match to TRBD1 covers 7 bases. Germline CDR1 and CDR2: SGHRS and YFSETQ. This CDR3 region has 13 residues. V lost 1 base and J lost 5; bases outside the gene matches: 2. CDR3 sequence: CASSLTGEYGYTF. In nucleotides, the CDR3 is TGCGCCAGCAGCTTGACAGGGGAATATGGCTACACCTTC.

This chain connects TRBV5-1 to TRBJ1-1; weak D call: TRBD1 (6 bases). The CDR3 is 14 residues long. From germline, CDR1 is SGHRS and CDR2 YFSETQ. The V end was cut by 1 base, the J end by 1 base, with 8 bases between. DNA for the CDR3: TGCGCCAGCAGCTTGCTACAGGGGAACACTGAAGCTTTCTTT. Its translation is CASSLLQGNTEAFF.

This chain links TRBV6-5 with TRBJ1-1; no firm D call. Germline V gene data show CDR1 as MNHEY and CDR2 as SVGAGI. V gave up 6 bases and J gave up 0 bases, with 11 bases separating them. The CDR3 runs to 14 residues. In nucleotides, the CDR3 is TGTGCCAGCAGCTCACAGCACATGAACACTGAAGCTTTCTTT. This translates into CASSSQHMNTEAFF.

The gene calls are TRBV29-1 and TRBJ2-1; 9 positions match TRBD1. The CDR3 length is 16 residues. The V segment lost 4 bases and the J segment 4 bases; nucleotides outside the gene matches: 11. In germline, CDR1 is SQVTM, CDR2 ANQGSEA. The CDR3 DNA sequence: TGCAGCGTTGTTCTCCTGGGGGACAGGGTGTACAATGAGCAGTTCTTC. The encoded protein is CSVVLLGDRVYNEQFF.

V is TRBV5-4 and J is TRBJ2-7; D not certain. In germline, CDR1 is SGHNT, CDR2 YYREEE (reference sequence). Trimming took 2 bases from V and 2 from J, leaving 8 bases between them. The CDR3 loop spans 13 amino acids. The CDR3 DNA follows: TGTGCCAGCAGCTTCCCAGACACCTACGAGCAGTACTTC. Translating it yields CASSFPDTYEQYF.

This clone has a handful of counts. The chain combines TRBV3-1 (or the pseudogene TRBV3-2) with TRBJ2-1; TRBD2 matches at 11 bases. V trimming: 5 bases; J trimming: 4 bases; junction bases outside the gene matches: 4. The CDR3 covers 15 residues. Germline V gene sequence: CDR1 LGHDT, CDR2 YNNKEL (reference sequence). CDR3 nucleotide sequence: TGTGCCAGCAGCTACCCTAGCGGGAGGTACAATGAGCAGTTCTTC. This encodes CASSYPSGRYNEQFF.

The V gene is TRBV11-2, the J gene TRBJ2-4; 10 bases align to TRBD2. V gave up 5 bases and J gave up 0 bases; unmatched junction bases: 13. Germline-derived CDR1 and CDR2 are SGHAT and FQNNGV. The CDR3 is made up of 19 amino acids. DNA for the CDR3: TGTGCCAGCAGCCTAGGGGGCCCTAGCGGGGGATTAGCCAAAAACATTCAGTACTTC. Its protein is CASSLGGPSGGLAKNIQYF.

V and J are TRBV6-5 and TRBJ2-7, with 7 bases lining up with TRBD1. Per the germline V gene, CDR1 is MNHEY and CDR2 is SVGAGI. Unmatched junction bases numbered 10, after V lost 2 bases and J lost 6 bases. The CDR3 covers 15 residues. The CDR3 spells CASSYHTRAGGEQYF. The CDR3, as DNA: TGTGCCAGCAGTTACCACACTAGGGCAGGGGGCGAGCAGTACTTC.

The genes are TRBV12-3 or TRBV12-4 and TRBJ2-7, with TRBD2 matching 8 bases. CDR3 length: 12 residues. Here the CDR3 reads CGPGGGTYEQYF. CDR3 bases: TGTGGCCCCGGGGGGGGCACCTACGAGCAGTACTTC.

The V gene is TRBV4-3, the J gene TRBJ2-1; TRBD2 matches at 7 bases. Germline CDR1 and CDR2: LGHNA and YSLEER. V trimming: 0 bases; J trimming: 8 bases; junction bases outside the gene matches: 7. There are 15 residues in the CDR3. CDR3 protein: CASSQDGSGGYEQFF. The CDR3 bases are TGCGCCAGCAGCCAAGATGGGTCGGGGGGTTATGAGCAGTTCTTC.

The J gene is TRBJ1-1, the V gene TRBV4-2, with 7 bases fitting TRBD1. The CDR3 consists of 20 residues. From germline, CDR1 is LGHNA and CDR2 YNFKEQ. V shed 0 bases and J 1 base; nucleotides not matched to a gene: 17. CDR3: CASSQDWAGGRVGSNTEAFF. CDR3 nucleotide sequence: TGTGCCAGCAGCCAAGATTGGGCAGGGGGACGAGTCGGCTCGAACACTGAAGCTTTCTTT.

V and J are TRBV27 and TRBJ2-2; 8 bases match TRBD1. The length of the CDR3 is 17 residues. The germline gives CDR1 MNHEY, CDR2 SMNVEV (reference sequence). V trimming: 0 bases; J trimming: 4 bases; junction bases outside the gene matches: 7. The CDR3 coding sequence is TGTGCCAGCAGTTTATCCTCCGACAGGGGCTTCACCGGGGAGCTGTTTTTT. Translation: CASSLSSDRGFTGELFF.

The count of this clone is one. This chain joins TRBV30 and TRBJ1-3, with TRBD1 identical over 11 bases. This CDR3 region has 16 residues. With 2 bases clipped from V and 7 bases from J, the junction kept 10 bases outside the gene matches. Germline CDR1 reads GTSNPN; CDR2 reads SVGIG (reference sequence). CDR3 DNA: TGTGCCTGGAGTAGACCCGGGACAGGGGGAGGGAACACCATATATTTT. The encoded protein is CAWSRPGTGGGNTIYF.

The genes are TRBV27 and TRBJ2-1; 9 bases match TRBD2. J gave up 3 bases and V 6 bases, and 9 bases lay outside the gene matches. The CDR3 runs to 16 residues. Germline V gene data show CDR1 as MNHEY and CDR2 as SMNVEV (reference sequence). For the CDR3, the DNA is TGTGCCAGCAGCCGGGGGGGACTAGCAGACTACAATGAGCAGTTCTTC. This sequence encodes CASSRGGLADYNEQFF.

This clone was recorded once. This chain links TRBV6-2 or TRBV6-3 with TRBJ2-7; D is undetermined. The V end was cut by 5 bases, the J end by 3 bases, with 5 bases between. CDR1 MNHEY and CDR2 SVGEGT come from the germline V gene. The CDR3 is 11 residues long. Here the CDR3 reads CASSPLYEQYF. CDR3 in DNA: TGTGCCAGCAGTCCCCTCTACGAGCAGTACTTC.

This chain connects TRBV7-8 to TRBJ2-1; tentative D call: TRBD1 (5 bases). The germline V and J ends were trimmed by 4 bases and 7 bases, with 5 bases remaining between them. This CDR3 region has 11 residues. Germline loops: CDR1 SGHVS, CDR2 FQNEAQ. The CDR3 region is CASSSGNEQFF. CDR3 sequence (DNA): TGTGCCAGCAGCTCAGGGAATGAGCAGTTCTTC.

CDR3 DNA: TGTGCCAGCTCTCCCAAAAAGGGGGCCAGAATGAACACTGAAGCTTTCTTT. Translation: CASSPKKGARMNTEAFF. The chain is built from TRBV18 and TRBJ1-1; TRBD1 aligns across 7 bases. This CDR3 has 17 amino acids. Germline assignment: CDR1 KGHSH and CDR2 LQKENI. The junction had 13 bases not matched to a gene; V was cut back by 6 bases and J by 0 bases.

The gene calls are TRBV7-8 and TRBJ1-1, with D possibly matching TRBD1 (6 bases). The germline V gene encodes CDR1 SGHVS and CDR2 FQNEAQ. The CDR3 extends over 15 amino acids. Trimming stripped 4 bases from V and 4 bases from J, with 16 bases between. CDR3: CASSSRDTRPTEAFF. Written as DNA, the CDR3 is TGTGCCAGCAGCTCAAGGGACACACGACCCACTGAAGCTTTCTTT.

The V gene is TRBV5-6, the J gene TRBJ2-7; perhaps TRBD2 as D (5 bases). The CDR3 consists of 14 residues. The V gene lost 1 base and the J gene lost 6 bases, with 14 bases spanning the gap. The germline V gene encodes CDR1 SGHDT and CDR2 YYEEEE. The CDR3 sequence is CASSLRLATSEQYF. The CDR3 nucleotides are TGTGCCAGCAGCTTGAGGCTAGCTACAAGCGAGCAGTACTTC. The whole variable domain, filled in from reference TRBV5-6 and TRBJ2-7, reads DAGVTQSPTHLIKTRGQQVTLRCSPKSGHDTVSWYQQALGQGPQFIFQYYEEEERQRGNFPDRFSGHQFPNYSSELNVNALLLGDSALYLCASSLRLATSEQYFGPGTRLTVT.

This clone occurred a few times. The CDR3 here is CASSYAGTSGRAEQFF. CDR3 nucleotide sequence: TGTGCCAGCAGTTACGCCGGGACTAGCGGGAGGGCTGAGCAGTTCTTC. The chain is built from TRBV6-2 or TRBV6-3 and TRBJ2-1; TRBD2 aligns across 16 bases. With 2 bases clipped from V and 9 bases from J, the junction kept 4 bases outside the gene matches. Germline V CDR1 and CDR2: MNHEY, SVGEGT. This CDR3 has 16 amino acids.

CDR3 protein: CASSFQGGGYYEQYF. In nucleotides, the CDR3 is TGCGCCAGCAGCTTCCAGGGAGGAGGGTACTACGAGCAGTACTTC. The chain employs TRBV5-1 and TRBJ2-7; the D gene is possibly TRBD2 (6 bases). V dropped 2 bases and J dropped 3 bases, with 15 bases sitting between them. From germline, CDR1 is SGHRS and CDR2 YFSETQ. The CDR3 is 15 amino acids. The variable domain in full, with the rest retrieved from reference TRBV5-1 and TRBJ2-7, is KAGVTQTPRYLIKTRGQQVTLSCSPISGHRSVSWYQQTPGQGLQFLFEYFSETQRNKGNFPGRFSGRQFSNSRSEMNVSTLELGDSALYLCASSFQGGGYYEQYFGPGTRLTVT.